This T cell receptor (beta chain) was found in a study of blood T cell repertoires in COVID-19. The CDR3 has 13 residues. The V and J ends lost 5 bases and 5 bases, in that order; junction bases with no gene match: 2. The germline V gene encodes CDR1 SGHDT and CDR2 YYEEEE. Using immunoSEQ multiplex PCR, the repertoire was profiled, and TCRdb retains in-frame clones only, with some absent. This sample has about 320,000 clones, with approximately 90% found just once. This sequence was found in a woman in her late teens or twenties who had recovered from COVID-19. The chain joins TRBV5-6 to TRBJ1-2; 11 positions agree with TRBD1. Sequenced sample: PBMCs or T cells enriched from blood (not recorded which). In DNA form, the CDR3 reads TGTGCCAGCAGACGGGACAGGGGGTATGGCTACACCTTC. Encoded protein: CASRRDRGYGYTF.